One T cell receptor (beta chain) is described in this entry. The CDR3 consists of 13 residues. From germline, CDR1 is MNHEY and CDR2 SVGEGT. Trimming shortened V by 5 bases and J by 4 bases, and 9 bases separated the two germline ends. This sample stems from a study of T cell responses to AZD1222 COVID-19 vaccine. Researchers grouped second doses given at about 4 or about 12 weeks into one pool. Method: immunoSEQ multiplex PCR; TCRdb's copy keeps in-frame clones and lacks some. This sample has 150,000 to 250,000 clones, with approximately 89% found just once. This TCR was sampled from an adult who received the AZD1222 COVID-19 vaccine. V and J are TRBV6-2 or TRBV6-3 and TRBJ2-1; D uncertain. This specimen was peripheral blood, taken 28 days after the second AZD1222 dose. The CDR3 here is CASSGKGYNEQFF. The CDR3 DNA sequence: TGTGCCAGCAGTGGCAAAGGGTACAATGAGCAGTTCTTC.